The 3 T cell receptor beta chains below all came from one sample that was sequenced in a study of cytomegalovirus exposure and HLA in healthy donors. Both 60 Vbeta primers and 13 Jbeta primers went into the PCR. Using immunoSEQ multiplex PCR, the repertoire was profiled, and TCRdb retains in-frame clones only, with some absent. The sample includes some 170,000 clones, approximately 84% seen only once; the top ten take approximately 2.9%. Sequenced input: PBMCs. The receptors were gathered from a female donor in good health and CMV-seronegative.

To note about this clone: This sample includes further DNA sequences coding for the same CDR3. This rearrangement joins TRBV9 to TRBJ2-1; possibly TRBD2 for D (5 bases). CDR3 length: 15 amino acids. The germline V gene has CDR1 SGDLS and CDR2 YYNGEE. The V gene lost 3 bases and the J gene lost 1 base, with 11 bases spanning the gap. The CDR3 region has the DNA TGTGCCAGCAGCGCACTAGTAGGGTCCTACAATGAGCAGTTCTTC. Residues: CASSALVGSYNEQFF.

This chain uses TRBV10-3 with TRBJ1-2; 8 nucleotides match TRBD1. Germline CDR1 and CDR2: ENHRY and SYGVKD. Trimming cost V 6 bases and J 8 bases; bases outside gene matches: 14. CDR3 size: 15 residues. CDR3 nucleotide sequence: TGTGCCATCAGGGAGGACAGGGAGTTTTATTTCGGCTACACCTTC. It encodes CAIREDREFYFGYTF.

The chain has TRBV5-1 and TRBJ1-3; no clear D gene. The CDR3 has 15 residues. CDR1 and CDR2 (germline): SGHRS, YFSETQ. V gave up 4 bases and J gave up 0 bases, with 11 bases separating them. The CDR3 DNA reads TGCGCCAGCAGCGCTAGTGGAAACTCTGGAAACACCATATATTTT. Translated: CASSASGNSGNTIYF.